The entry below describes one TCR beta chain. The sample belongs to a study of blood T cells in healthy people across ages. Germline CDR1 reads DFQATT; CDR2 reads SNEGSKA (reference sequence). J was trimmed by 3 bases and V by 5 bases; bases with no gene match: 10. This CDR3 has 18 amino acids. Next came a second PCR, run for roughly 6 to 11 cycles, which used a sample-barcoded 5' primer along with a J-beta primer mix. TCRdb redid the calling of the 5' RACE reads with MiXCR, one entry per CDR3 protein. Among some 1 million distinct CDR3 sequences, around 43% were seen once, and the ten largest hold about 20%.

The specimen sequenced was blood. The V gene is TRBV20-1, the J gene TRBJ2-6; 13 nucleotides agree with TRBD2. This TCR was recovered from a woman aged 55 to 70 in good health. This CDR3 is CSAEKGLAGASGANVLTF. For the CDR3, the DNA is TGCAGTGCTGAGAAAGGACTAGCGGGAGCTAGTGGGGCCAACGTCCTGACTTTC.